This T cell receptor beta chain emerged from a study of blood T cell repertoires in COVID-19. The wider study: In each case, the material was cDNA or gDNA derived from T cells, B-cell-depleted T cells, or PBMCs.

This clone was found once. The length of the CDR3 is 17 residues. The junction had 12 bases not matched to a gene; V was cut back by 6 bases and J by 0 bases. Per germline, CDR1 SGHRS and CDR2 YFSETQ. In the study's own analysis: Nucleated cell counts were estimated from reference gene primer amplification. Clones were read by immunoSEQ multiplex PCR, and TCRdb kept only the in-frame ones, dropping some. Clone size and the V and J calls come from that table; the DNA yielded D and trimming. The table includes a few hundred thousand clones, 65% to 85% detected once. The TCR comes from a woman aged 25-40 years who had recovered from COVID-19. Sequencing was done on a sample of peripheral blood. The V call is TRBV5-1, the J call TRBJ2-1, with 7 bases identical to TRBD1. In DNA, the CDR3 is TGCGCCAGCAAGATGACAGGGCTCGAAAGCTCCTACAATGAGCAGTTCTTC. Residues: CASKMTGLESSYNEQFF.